This paragraph reports one T cell receptor (beta chain). The sample originates from a study of early T cells in non-severe SARS-CoV-2 infection. CDR3 size: 15 residues. Trimming shortened V by 6 bases and J by 6 bases, and 18 bases separated the two germline ends. TCRdb fed the 5' RACE reads into MiXCR, producing one record per CDR3 protein. The sample has under 70,000 distinct CDR3 sequences; 11% are singletons. Sequenced input: whole blood. The receptor's source is an adult who was a healthcare worker with PCR-confirmed SARS-CoV-2 infection or an uninfected control (not recorded which). The chain is built from TRBV12-3 or TRBV12-4 and TRBJ2-1; no definite D call. The CDR3 protein is CASRSLLHLGNEQFF. The CDR3 DNA is TGTGCCAGCAGGTCCCTCTTGCACCTGGGCAATGAGCAGTTCTTC.